This is a list of T cell receptor beta chains from one sample in a study of blood T cell repertoires in COVID-19. Produced via immunoSEQ multiplex PCR; TCRdb's table is partial and in-frame only. The sample lists around 94,000 clones, 75% to 90% occurring once. The sequenced sample consisted of peripheral blood. The receptors were gathered from an elderly man with acute or convalescent COVID-19. Both conserved end residues are part of each CDR3. The order of the fields is J gene, D gene, V gene, clone size, CDR3 protein, CDR3 DNA. The D gene is left open where the match is weak. The size field is filled for only some rows; it gives once, few, many or a size class.

TRBJ2-5,NA,TRBV14,NA,CASSHHARLDRQETQYF,TGTGCCAGCAGCCACCACGCTCGACTAGACCGCCAAGAGACCCAGTACTTC
TRBJ2-7,NA,TRBV24-1,NA,CATSDLHRPDKDFYEQYF,TGTGCCACCAGTGATTTGCATCGGCCGGATAAAGACTTCTACGAGCAGTACTTC
TRBJ2-2,NA,TRBV20-1,NA,CSASSRQGNTGELFF,TGCAGTGCTAGTTCGCGGCAGGGCAACACCGGGGAGCTGTTTTTT
TRBJ2-7,TRBD1,TRBV6-2/TRBV6-3,once,CASSAPGQGVDEQYF,TGTGCCAGCAGTGCTCCGGGACAGGGGGTTGACGAGCAGTACTTC
TRBJ2-5,NA,TRBV25-1,NA,CASSTEYQETQYF,TGTGCCAGCAGTACAGAGTACCAAGAGACCCAGTACTTC
TRBJ2-5,TRBD2,TRBV2,NA,CASTGGTSGQETQYF,TGTGCCAGCACCGGAGGGACTAGCGGACAAGAGACCCAGTACTTC
TRBJ1-4,TRBD1,TRBV28,NA,CASSTDRGPGEKLFF,TGTGCCAGCAGTACGGACAGGGGGCCCGGTGAAAAACTGTTTTTT
TRBJ2-3,TRBD2,TRBV6-2/TRBV6-3,once,CASGLAGLGDTQYF,TGTGCCAGCGGCCTAGCGGGGTTGGGAGATACGCAGTATTTT
TRBJ2-3,NA,TRBV19,NA,CASSIGGREWTDTQYF,TGTGCCAGTAGTATAGGTGGCCGGGAGTGGACAGATACGCAGTATTTT
TRBJ1-4,TRBD1,TRBV3-1/TRBV3-2,NA,CASSPSDRDSEKLFF,TGTGCCAGCAGCCCCTCGGACAGGGATAGCGAAAAACTGTTTTTT
TRBJ2-7,TRBD2,TRBV18,NA,CASSPAASGSYEQYF,TGTGCCAGCTCACCAGCGGCTAGCGGGAGTTACGAGCAGTACTTC
TRBJ2-7,TRBD2,TRBV7-2,NA,CASSLDSGRSGEQYF,TGTGCCAGCAGCTTAGATTCCGGGAGGAGCGGGGAGCAGTACTTC
TRBJ1-1,NA,TRBV7-8,NA,CASSPQQGAQTEAFF,TGTGCCAGCAGCCCGCAACAAGGGGCGCAAACTGAAGCTTTCTTT
TRBJ2-7,TRBD2,TRBV6-4,NA,CASSDPAGTSGVYGSYEQYF,TGTGCCAGCAGTGATCCAGCCGGGACTAGCGGGGTCTACGGCTCCTACGAGCAGTACTTC
TRBJ1-1,NA,TRBV6-5,NA,CASRKQGMNTEAFF,TGTGCCAGCAGAAAGCAGGGCATGAACACTGAAGCTTTCTTT
TRBJ1-1,TRBD1,TRBV7-6,NA,CASSFSTGEDTEAFF,TGTGCCAGCAGCTTTAGTACAGGGGAAGACACTGAAGCTTTCTTT
TRBJ2-3,NA,TRBV4-3,NA,CASSQDRAAGDTQYF,TGCGCCAGCAGCCAAGATCGCGCGGCGGGAGATACGCAGTATTTT
TRBJ2-2,TRBD2,TRBV5-1,NA,CASSSATSGSYAGELFF,TGCGCCAGCAGCTCAGCTACTAGCGGGAGTTACGCCGGGGAGCTGTTTTTT